Following are 7 T cell receptor beta chains from one sample sequenced in a study of OX40 agonist ivuxolimab in advanced cancers. The method was immunoSEQ multiplex PCR; TCRdb's version includes in-frame clones alone and lacks a portion of them. The sample lists about 41,000 clones, around nine tenths occurring once. Specimen: CD4+ or CD8+ T cells sorted from blood, collected in a trial of the OX40 agonist ivuxolimab. The receptor source for this set is an adult with an advanced solid tumor such as melanoma, head and neck, liver or kidney cancer.

This clone was recorded only once. The chain employs TRBV6-1 and TRBJ2-3, with D unresolved. V lost 6 bases and J 1 base, leaving 5 bases between the germline ends. Germline V lookup: CDR1 MNHNS, CDR2 SASEGT. The CDR3 covers 12 residues. CDR3 in amino acids: CASRAGTDTQYF. In DNA, the CDR3 is TGTGCCAGCAGAGCCGGCACAGATACGCAGTATTTT.

The V gene is TRBV5-1, the J gene TRBJ1-4; D unclear. Trimming took off 1 base at V and 0 bases at J, with 7 bases between the two ends. This CDR3 spans 15 amino acids. CDR1 is SGHRS, CDR2 YFSETQ, per germline. The CDR3 loop is CASSLLGTTNEKLFF. The CDR3 bases are TGCGCCAGCAGCTTGTTAGGTACAACTAATGAAAAACTGTTTTTT.

This chain links TRBV6-1 with TRBJ1-1; possible D gene TRBD1, 6 bases. CDR3 length equals 14 residues. CDR1 is MNHNS and CDR2 is SASEGT in the germline V gene. V lost 1 base, J lost 5 bases, and 11 bases lay in between. In DNA, the CDR3 is TGTGCCAGCAGTGAAGGACAGGCGAGGACTGAAGCTTTCTTT. Protein sequence: CASSEGQARTEAFF.

A note on this clone: This clone may be a read error of a much larger clone one base away. V usage is TRBV7-3 and J usage is TRBJ2-7; a weak D match, TRBD1 (5 bases). Germline CDR1 is SGHTA and CDR2 is FQGTGA. The CDR3 runs to 14 residues. V was clipped by 6 bases and J by 3 bases, with 15 bases between them. CDR3 loop: CASSKDKGFYEQYF. The CDR3 DNA follows: TGTGCCAGCAGTAAAGACAAGGGGTTCTACGAGCAGTACTTC.

This clone was counted once. The J gene is TRBJ2-7, the V gene TRBV5-5, with 7 bases that match TRBD1. CDR1 and CDR2 from the germline V gene are SGHKS and YYEKEE (reference sequence). The CDR3 is 15 residues long. V gave up 2 bases and J gave up 2 bases; unmatched junction bases: 7. The CDR3 region has the DNA TGTGCCAGCAGCTTAAGACAGGGAGTCACCTACGAGCAGTACTTC. Amino acid sequence: CASSLRQGVTYEQYF.

In its sample, this clone ranks as large (0.1 to 1%). The rearrangement links TRBV7-9 to TRBJ2-7; a possible D gene is TRBD2 (5 bases). This CDR3 has 16 amino acids. V was trimmed by 5 bases and J by 5 bases, leaving 22 bases between them. The germline CDR1 and CDR2 sequences are SEHNR and FQNEAQ (reference sequence). The CDR3 loop reads CASSQRLGPMDHEQYF. CDR3 nucleotide sequence: TGTGCCAGCAGCCAGCGGCTAGGACCCATGGACCACGAGCAGTACTTC.

This clone was counted once. The J gene is TRBJ2-2, the V gene TRBV28; D is possibly TRBD2 (5 bases). The V end lost 8 bases, the J end lost 2 bases, and 9 bases lay between the germline ends. The CDR3 totals 13 residues. CDR1 and CDR2 from the germline V gene are MDHEN and SYDVKM. CDR3 bases: TGTGCCAGCTCCGGGGTCAACACCGGGGAGCTGTTTTTT. Amino acid sequence: CASSGVNTGELFF.